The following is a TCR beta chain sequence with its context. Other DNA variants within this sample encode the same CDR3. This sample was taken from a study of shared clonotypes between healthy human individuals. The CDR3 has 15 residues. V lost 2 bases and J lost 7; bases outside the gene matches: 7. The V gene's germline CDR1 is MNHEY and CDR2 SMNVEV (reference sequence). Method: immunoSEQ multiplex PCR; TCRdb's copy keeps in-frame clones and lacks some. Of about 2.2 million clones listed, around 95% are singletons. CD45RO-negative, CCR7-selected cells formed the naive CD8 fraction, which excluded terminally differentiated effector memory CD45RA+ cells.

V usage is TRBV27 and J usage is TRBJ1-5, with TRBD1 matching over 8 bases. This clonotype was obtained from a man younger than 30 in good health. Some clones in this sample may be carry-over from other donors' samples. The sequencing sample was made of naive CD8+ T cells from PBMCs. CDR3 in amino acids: CASSLRQGAGQPQHF. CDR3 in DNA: TGTGCCAGCAGTTTAAGGCAGGGGGCTGGACAGCCCCAGCATTTT.